The present T cell receptor (beta chain) was sequenced within a study of read filtering for tumor transcriptome and immune sequencing. Germline values: CDR1 WNHNN, CDR2 SYGVQD (reference sequence). Between the trimmed V and J ends, which lost 3 bases and 6 bases, there was a span of 12 bases. The CDR3 loop spans 13 amino acids. This library used roughly 430 ng RNA and molecular barcoded adaptors spanning alpha/delta and beta/gamma chains. MiXCR, applied by TCRdb to the reads, yields one record per CDR3 protein. The sample has 37,000 or so distinct CDR3 sequences; 12% to 15% are singletons. This clonotype appeared many times.

The source material was a population of CD138-negative cells sorted from bone marrow. The V gene is TRBV10-1, the J gene TRBJ2-7; unclear D gene. The source is a donor over 35 with multiple myeloma. In DNA, the CDR3 is TGCGCCAGCAGTGATATCCCCTGGGGCGAGCAGTACTTC. Its protein product is CASSDIPWGEQYF.